This T cell receptor beta chain came from a study of T cells in localized non-small cell lung cancer. Study-wide findings and caveats: The highest T cell clonality was in uninvolved adjacent lung, above tumor. In adjacent lung appeared a median about 57 of the top 100 tumor clones. Higher blood T cell density tracked longer overall survival.

About this clone itself: The antigen is undetermined.

The junction had 12 bases not matched to a gene; V was cut back by 4 bases and J by 10 bases. The CDR3 extends over 14 amino acids. CDR1 and CDR2 (germline): SQVTM, ANQGSEA. TCRdb's copy holds only in-frame clones and misses some; the assay was immunoSEQ multiplex PCR. The sample consists of around 30,000 clones, approximately 90% of them appearing once. The TCR sequence derives from a female donor aged 60 or older with stage I lung adenocarcinoma. Sequenced here: peripheral blood, sampled before any cancer treatment. This sequence joins TRBV29-1 and TRBJ2-1, with 8 bases that match TRBD2. The CDR3 DNA is TGCAGCGTTGTCAAACTAGCGGTCCGCGTCGAGCAGTTCTTC. Protein sequence: CSVVKLAVRVEQFF.